This entry features one T cell receptor (beta chain) sequence. Antigen unknown. The source of the sample is a study of Graves' ophthalmopathy and Graves' hyperthyroidism. The TCR beta CDR3 regions underwent amplification from RNA transcripts. HTBI primers served in a first-round RT-PCR, which a second-round multiplex PCR followed. In TCRdb, the multiplex PCR reads were re-called with MiXCR into one record per CDR3 protein. The sample contains some 240,000 distinct CDR3 sequences, around 50% of which appear only once. The length of the CDR3 is 14 residues. In germline, CDR1 is MDHEN, CDR2 SYDVKM. V gave up 8 bases and J gave up 4 bases, with 17 bases separating them. Someone took the PBMCs out of about 10 ml of fresh peripheral blood. Findings and limits, study-wide: In separating ophthalmopathy from stable hyperthyroidism, a 13-signature model achieved 85% to 90% sensitivity and 65% to 84% specificity.

This TCR was recovered from an adult man with Graves' ophthalmopathy. Sequencing was performed on peripheral blood. The chain carries TRBV28 and TRBJ1-1; a weak D match, TRBD1 (6 bases). The CDR3 nucleotides are TGTGCCAGCCCCCCTAGGCGGGGGCCCACTGAAGCTTTCTTT. Protein: CASPPRRGPTEAFF. The full variable domain, its missing parts supplied by reference TRBV28 and TRBJ1-1, is DVKVTQSSRYLVKRTGEKVFLECVQDMDHENMFWYRQDPGLGLRLIYFSYDVKMKEKGDIPEGYSVSREKKERFSLILESASTNQTSMYLCASPPRRGPTEAFFGQGTRLTVV.